The 13 T cell receptor beta chains presented below share a single source sample, sequenced in a study of blood T cells in healthy people across ages. Primers used in a second PCR of roughly 6 to 11 cycles were a sample-barcoded 5' primer and a J-beta primer mix. TCRdb reprocessed the 5' RACE reads with MiXCR, giving one entry per CDR3 protein. Of 950,000 to 1,200,000 distinct CDR3 sequences listed, more than 30% were seen once; the top ten hold around 13%. Sequencing was done on a sample of blood. These receptors originate from a man aged 18 to 35 in good health.

The rearrangement links TRBV6-2 or TRBV6-3 to TRBJ2-2; 13 bases agree with TRBD2. The CDR3 covers 17 residues. From germline, CDR1 is MNHEY and CDR2 SVGEGT. The V gene end was trimmed by 5 bases and the J gene end by 0 bases; junction bases not matched to a gene: 3. The CDR3 nucleotides read TGTGCCAGCAGTCTGGGACTAGCGGGAACGAACACCGGGGAGCTGTTTTTT. This codes for CASSLGLAGTNTGELFF.

The chain joins TRBV30 to TRBJ1-2; D not resolved. The CDR3 runs to 14 residues. Trimming removed 1 base at V and 8 bases at J, with 17 bases between. Germline loops: CDR1 GTSNPN, CDR2 SVGIG (reference sequence). The chain's CDR3 is CAWSGHLRAWGYTF. DNA of the CDR3: TGTGCCTGGAGTGGGCATCTCCGAGCTTGGGGCTACACCTTC.

This clonotype was counted many times. The chain is built from TRBV7-2 and TRBJ2-3; D remains unclear. The germline V gene encodes CDR1 SGHTA and CDR2 FQGNSA. This CDR3 is built from 15 residues. Trimming cost V 1 base and J 0 bases, with 8 bases left between them. For the CDR3, the DNA is TGTGCCAGCAGCTTAGTGGGGTTTAGCACAGATACGCAGTATTTT. Translating gives CASSLVGFSTDTQYF.

This clonotype was observed at least ten times. The chain employs TRBV2 and TRBJ1-2; D not certain. V lost 6 bases, J lost 5 bases, and 10 bases lay in between. The germline gives CDR1 SNHLY, CDR2 FYNNEI. The CDR3 is made up of 12 amino acids. CDR3 in DNA: TGTGCCAGCAGAGGTGGTCGGTATGGCTACACCTTC. Protein: CASRGGRYGYTF.

V gene TRBV12-3 or TRBV12-4 combines with J gene TRBJ2-7, with D perhaps matching TRBD2 (6 bases). The CDR3 is 14 amino acids. V was trimmed by 5 bases and J by 2 bases, leaving 13 bases between them. The CDR3 DNA reads TGTGCCAGCAGTGTAGGGGAGGCCGCCTACGAGCAGTACTTC. Its protein is CASSVGEAAYEQYF.

This clonotype was observed a handful of times. This sequence joins TRBV7-2 and TRBJ2-3, with TRBD2 matching over 13 bases. CDR3 length equals 17 residues. Germline trimming cut 4 bases from V and 2 bases from J; bases unmatched to any gene: 6. Per the germline V gene, CDR1 is SGHTA and CDR2 is FQGNSA. CDR3 nucleotides: TGTGCCAGCAGCTCTGGACTAGCGGGGGCCAACACAGATACGCAGTATTTT. Translating it yields CASSSGLAGANTDTQYF.

The CDR3 DNA sequence: TGTGCCAGCAGTTTAAGGGAGGTCTATGGCTACACCTTC. Translated: CASSLREVYGYTF. The rearrangement links TRBV12-3 or TRBV12-4 to TRBJ1-2; D unresolved. The CDR3 runs to 13 residues. V was clipped by 2 bases and J by 4 bases, with 8 bases between them.

This clonotype was counted only a few times. The rearrangement joins TRBV6-6 to TRBJ1-2, with TRBD1 as a possible D gene (5 bases). Looked up from germline, CDR1 is MNHNY and CDR2 is SVGAGI (reference sequence). This CDR3 has 15 amino acids. V was shortened by 3 bases and J by 9 bases, with 20 bases between the two germline ends. CDR3 bases: TGTGCCAGCAGTTATTCGGTGGGGGGTATGAAGAGCTACACCTTC. This sequence encodes CASSYSVGGMKSYTF.

Note on this clonotype: A much larger clone lies a single base off, so this may be a read error. The CDR3 nucleotides read TGCAGCGTTCAGGGGGCGGACGCAGATACGCAGTATTTT. It codes for CSVQGADADTQYF. The chain recombines TRBV29-1 with TRBJ2-3; 8 nucleotides agree with TRBD1. V trimming: 5 bases; J trimming: 4 bases; junction bases outside the gene matches: 5. The CDR3 runs to 13 residues. In germline, CDR1 is SQVTM, CDR2 ANQGSEA.

The J gene is TRBJ2-3, the V gene TRBV2; D remains unclear. Trimming took 8 bases from V and 1 from J, leaving 10 bases between them. CDR1 SNHLY and CDR2 FYNNEI come from the germline V gene. CDR3 length: 13 amino acids. This CDR3 is CASVNPRTDTQYF. CDR3 nucleotides: TGTGCCAGCGTAAATCCTCGCACAGATACGCAGTATTTT.

V and J are TRBV6-2 or TRBV6-3 and TRBJ2-2; D is unresolved. CDR1 is MNHEY, CDR2 SVGEGT, per germline. V lost 0 bases to trimming and J lost 2 bases, with 10 bases between them. The CDR3 has 16 amino acids. The CDR3 nucleotides read TGTGCCAGCAGTTACTCGGGCCCCCCTAACACCGGGGAGCTGTTTTTT. It specifies CASSYSGPPNTGELFF.

This chain uses TRBV4-3 with TRBJ2-2, with D possibly TRBD1 on 6 matching bases. Deletions cut 0 bases from V and 1 base from J, with 9 bases between. The CDR3 sequence is 16 residues long. The germline V gene has CDR1 LGHNA and CDR2 YSLEER. Here the CDR3 DNA reads TGCGCCAGCAGCCAAGAAACAGGGTTGAACACCGGGGAGCTGTTTTTT. The encoded protein is CASSQETGLNTGELFF.

The genes are TRBV10-3 and TRBJ1-3, with D possibly matching TRBD1 (6 bases). The germline V gene has CDR1 ENHRY and CDR2 SYGVKD. Between the trimmed V and J ends, which lost 3 bases and 4 bases, there was a span of 16 bases. The CDR3 spans 16 residues. CDR3 DNA sequence: TGTGCCATCAGTGAAAGAGGGGGAGCGTCCGGAAACACCATATATTTT. Amino acids: CAISERGGASGNTIYF.